This paragraph reports one T cell receptor (beta chain). Its target antigen remains unknown. No base-level quality is on record; no much larger clone is a single base apart. Including the terminal cysteine and phenylalanine, the CDR3 comprises 16 residues. The only DNA kept is the CDR3, 48 bases in frame from the first base. Cut back by 5 bases and 0 bases, the V and J ends lie 17 bases apart. CDR1 and CDR2 (SGHNT, YENEEA) derive from the germline V gene. These data are taken from a study of T cell clones after liver transplantation (dated by TCRdb to the late 2010s). As for the study more broadly: Samples were obtained from ITN030ST, a randomized trial in which withdrawal of immunosuppression was attempted within 2 years of liver transplantation. After a pre-transplant mixed lymphocyte reaction, TCRbeta sequencing was used to pinpoint donor-reactive T cell clones, which were subsequently tracked in post-transplant blood. As an antigen-independent comparator for donor-reactive sequences, third party-reactive TCRbeta sequences were also identified from pre-transplant MLRs. Of the eight recipients, a few were HCV-positive, while the remaining recipients had been transplanted for non-autoimmune, non-viral indications. Subjects received no induction therapy and standard immunosuppression until randomization at 12-24 months post-transplant. Tolerance was defined as complete withdrawal of immunosuppression for at least one year without a rise in liver enzymes beyond twice the upper limit of normal. Blood samples were collected pre-transplant, pre-randomization before withdrawal, and post-randomization after either complete withdrawal or failed withdrawal. The studied cohort comprised 8 liver transplant recipients, 3 classified as tolerant and 5 as non-tolerant.

Results and caveats for the whole study, not just this receptor: Circulating donor-reactive CD4 TCRbeta sequences fell significantly post-transplant in 5 of 8 subjects, irrespective of tolerance or HCV status. The decline in donor-reactive sequences exceeded the decline in third party-reactive sequences, suggesting partial antigen-specific deletion that was unrelated to withdrawal success. In two subjects, low numbers of available donor cells limited the measurable donor-reactive repertoire. The conclusions were preliminary, being limited by small, heterogeneous patient numbers and by non-standardized post-transplant time points. Without allograft tissue specimens, donor-reactive T cells may have migrated into the graft rather than being deleted. Once repertoire turnover was taken into account, donor-reactive detection showed a significant reduction for CD4 in 7 of 8 subjects and for CD8 in 8 of 8.

Frozen genomic DNA underwent high-throughput TCRbeta CDR3 sequencing by immunoSEQ, including PCR amplification, mapping, bias correction and internal controls. The original methods were these. Productive rearrangements were kept, and unique TCRbeta sequences were defined by CDR3 nucleotide sequence plus V and J gene. A sequence counted as donor-reactive only if the sequence showed at least 5-fold expansion in CFSE-low cells compared with unstimulated pre-transplant cells and had a frequency of at least 0.01%. Minimum frequency thresholds were set for each subject on the basis of the unstimulated sample with the lowest template count, so that a detection power of at least 90% was ensured. Repertoire turnover was measured by Jensen-Shannon divergence between the top 1000 TCRbeta sequences post- and pre-transplant. Changes in detection of donor-reactive sequences were tested with two-sided Fisher's exact tests. Drawn from immuneACCESS, this table holds only the in-frame rearrangements with V and J called that TCRdb kept. Clones are partly lost; checked studies trace under half to an unresolved V gene and leave the rest unexplained. That table is the source of V, J and clone size, and D and trimming were worked out from the DNA. The sample has 95,000 to 130,000 clones on record, approximately 90% of them singletons. Jointly, the top ten make up approximately 0.88% of the sample.

Unstimulated PBMCs, after thawing, were stained for CD3, CD4 and CD8 and then FACS-sorted into CD3+CD4+ and CD3+CD8+ populations. All 8 studied subjects were randomized to withdrawal of immunosuppression. The Qiagen DNeasy Blood and Tissue Kit was used to isolate genomic DNA. In this chain, TRBV11-3 is recombined with TRBJ2-7, and perhaps TRBD1 as D gene, on 5 matching bases. The source is a human patient who received a liver transplant. After a transplant, certain T cells may trace back to the graft donor. This material consisted of CD4+ T cells from blood, taken 12 months after liver transplant. The CDR3 here reads CASSRITGSSSYEQYF. In nucleotide form, the sequence is TGTGCCAGCAGCCGAATAACAGGCTCTTCCTCCTACGAGCAGTACTTC. Outside the CDR3, residues come from the reference TRBV11-3 and TRBJ2-7 proteins, so the full variable domain is: EAGVVQSPRYKIIEKKQPVAFWCNPISGHNTLYWYLQNLGQGPELLIRYENEEAVDDSQLPKDRFSAERLKGVDSTLKIQPAELGDSAVYLCASSRITGSSSYEQYFGPGTRLTVT.